The clone carrying this TCR beta chain showed up just once. Authors' processing steps: Estimates of nucleated cell counts were drawn from the amplification of reference gene primers. Libraries were prepared by immunoSEQ multiplex PCR; TCRdb keeps only in-frame clonotypes and omits some of them. Clone size and V and J calls were adopted from that table, with D and trimming inferred from the DNA. The sample yields 150,000 to 200,000 clones, 90% seen once. This sample is drawn from a study of blood T cell repertoires in COVID-19. In the study overall: Researchers got acute and convalescent COVID-19 samples from the United States, Italy and Spain. T cells, B-cell-depleted T cells, or PBMCs provided the cDNA or gDNA that served as material.

The germline V gene encodes CDR1 MNHEY and CDR2 SVGAGI. J lost 0 bases, V lost 5 bases, and 4 bases had no gene match. The CDR3 has 15 amino acids. V and J are TRBV6-5 and TRBJ1-1; 9 bases match TRBD1. This TCR came from a man aged 55 to 70 with active or convalescent COVID-19. The sample consisted of peripheral blood. The CDR3 bases are TGTGCCAGCAGTCCGGGGACAGGGATGAACACTGAAGCTTTCTTT. This encodes CASSPGTGMNTEAFF.